Listed here is a single T cell receptor (beta chain). This clone's antigen is unknown. Qualities for individual bases were not recorded, and no much larger clone is one base off. This sample is part of a study of T-cell memory formation after mild COVID-19 (dated by TCRdb to about 2021). Broadly, across the study: TCR sequence clusters from the two donors were largely donor specific. In a couple of donors, T-cell clones that expanded and contracted after mild COVID-19 were followed by sequencing TCRalpha and TCRbeta repertoires longitudinally. The cohort was made up of two young adult volunteers, one female and one male, who were previously healthy. The study at large found these results: Some responding clones were found in pre-infection memory, which suggests that pre-existing cross-reactive memory T cells took part in the SARS-CoV-2 response. Clones contracting from day 15 to 85 had balanced CD4/CD8 phenotypes, while a second wave expanding from day 15 to 37 was biased towards CD4+. Contracting CD4+ clones appeared mostly in the CM and EM memory subsets, whereas CD8+ clones were enriched in EMRA. The study covered only two mild cases, and larger cohorts including severe cases with pre-infection samples were considered necessary. SARS-CoV-2 specificity was not confirmed for the second-wave clones peaking on day 37.

The CDR3, from cysteine to phenylalanine, totals 14 residues. Only CDR3 DNA remains: 42 bases, in frame from the first base. The trim is 5 bases for V and 1 base for J, with a gap of 10 bases between the germline ends. CDR1 and CDR2 were assigned from the germline V gene (reference sequence) as MNHEY and SMNVEV. Ficoll-Paque density gradient centrifugation was used to isolate PBMCs. Instrument on record: Illumina NovaSeq 6000. TCRalpha and TCRbeta cDNA libraries were built by 5'RACE with constant-segment primers, adding sample barcodes and unique molecular identifiers. Trizol reagent was used to extract RNA from every sample. Libraries were amplified in two PCR steps, with a second sample barcode and Illumina TruSeq adapters added in the second step. Libraries were sequenced on an Illumina NovaSeq with 2 x 150 bp paired-end reads. For the original study's pipeline: Demultiplexing of reads and collapsing into UMI-guided consensus sequences were performed with migec v1.2.7. Using mixcr v2.1.11, UMI consensuses were aligned to TRA and TRB V and J templates and then assembled into clonotypes. Clonotypes were classified as expanded or contracted when called significant by both edgeR and NoisET, with noise models trained on biological replicates. edgeR calls used a false discovery rate-adjusted p below 0.01 and a log2 fold-change threshold of 1. As an exploratory analysis of dynamics, max-normalized trajectories of the 1000 most abundant clonotypes were examined by PCA with hierarchical clustering. Separately sequenced CD4+ and CD8+ repertoires were used to assign a CD4 or CD8 phenotype to each responding clone. Through fastp at Q25 and MiXCR, TCRdb rebuilt clones from the public reads, retaining in-frame beta chains. Every entry covers one CDR3 protein and lists the most common genes and DNA from its rows. These V and J calls rely on TCRdb rather than the paper's analysis. The sample has around 420,000 distinct CDR3 sequences on record, about 24% of them singletons. 8.8% of the sample is held by the ten biggest clonotypes.

Sequencing used PBMCs or a T cell subset sorted from them (not recorded which). The rearrangement joined TRBV27 to TRBJ2-3; the D gene lacks a confident call. The source is an adult woman who had mild COVID-19 (a few samples of this study predate the infection). The sample titles of this study are shuffled in the database, so cell type and time point are left out; the donor was told from shared clones. The DNA sequence is as follows: TGTGCCAGCAGTACTTATAGGCGCACAGATACGCAGTATTTT. Its product reads: CASSTYRRTDTQYF.